The following is a T cell receptor (beta chain) sequence with its context. The source of the sample is a study of blood T cell repertoires in COVID-19. Study-wide context: Acute and convalescent COVID-19 samples came from the United States, Italy and Spain. Sample material is recorded as cDNA or gDNA derived from T cells, B-cell-depleted T cells, or PBMCs.

The length of the CDR3 is 11 residues. CDR1 and CDR2 from the germline V gene are SGHRS and YFSETQ. V was clipped by 4 bases and J by 12 bases, with 13 bases between them. In the authors' workflow: Cell counts per sample came from amplifying reference gene primers. Measured with immunoSEQ multiplex PCR; TCRdb has only the in-frame clones, and not every one. That table is the source of V, J and clone size, and D and trimming were worked out from the DNA. The sample lists around 60,000 clones; 85% to 90% were seen once. The specimen sequenced was peripheral blood. This rearrangement joins TRBV5-1 to TRBJ1-1; D call uncertain. The clonotype comes from a man aged 55 to 70 with active COVID-19. CDR3 DNA: TGCGCCAGCAGCCACCAACTTTCTACTTTCTTT. Translating gives CASSHQLSTFF.